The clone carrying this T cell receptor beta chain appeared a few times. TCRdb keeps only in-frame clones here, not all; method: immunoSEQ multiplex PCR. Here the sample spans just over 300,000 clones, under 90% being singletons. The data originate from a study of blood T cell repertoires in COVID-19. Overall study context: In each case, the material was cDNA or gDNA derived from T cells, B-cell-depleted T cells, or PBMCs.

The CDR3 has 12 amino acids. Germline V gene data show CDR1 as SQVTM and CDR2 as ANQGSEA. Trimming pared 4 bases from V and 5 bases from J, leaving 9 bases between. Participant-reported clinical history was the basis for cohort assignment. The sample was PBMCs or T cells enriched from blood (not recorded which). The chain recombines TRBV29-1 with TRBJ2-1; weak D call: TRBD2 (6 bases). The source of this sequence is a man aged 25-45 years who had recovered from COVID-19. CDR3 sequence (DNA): TGCAGCGTTGGACGCGGGAACAATGAGCAGTTCTTC. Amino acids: CSVGRGNNEQFF.